Included here is one T cell receptor (beta chain) sequence, with context. Its matching antigen is unknown. There were TCR beta CDR3 regions amplified from RNA transcripts. Using the HTBI primer set, a first-round RT-PCR was run on the TCR CDR3. Each CDR3 protein gets one entry after TCRdb re-called the multiplex PCR reads with MiXCR. The sample comprises around 400,000 distinct CDR3 sequences, 13% of which are singletons, and roughly 8.3% rests with the top ten. With 0 bases removed from V and 7 bases from J, the gap between germline ends came to 10 bases. Germline lookup yields CDR1 SEHNR and CDR2 FQNEAQ (reference sequence). There are 14 residues in the CDR3. Stable disease denoted Graves' hyperthyroidism without ophthalmopathy progression within 18 months. Diagnostic decisions used clinical symptoms, serum thyroxine and TRAb, thyroid ultrasound and orbital computed tomography. The data were taken from a study of T cells in Graves' hyperthyroidism and ophthalmopathy.

Study results and caveats: Peripheral blood also featured most of the thyroid clonotypes expanded above 0.001. The authors' 13 V-J model separated ophthalmopathy from stable hyperthyroidism.

The chain combines TRBV7-9 with TRBJ1-5; D is undetermined. This TCR derives from a woman aged 18 to 35 with Graves' hyperthyroidism. Input material: blood. The CDR3 sequence is CASSLASTGQPQHF. CDR3 nucleotides: TGTGCCAGCAGCTTAGCCAGCACGGGGCAGCCCCAGCATTTT. The complete variable domain, with remaining parts taken from reference TRBV7-9 and TRBJ1-5, reads DTGVSQNPRHKITKRGQNVTFRCDPISEHNRLYWYRQTLGQGPEFLTYFQNEAQLEKSRLLSDRFSAERPKGSFSTLEIQRTEQGDSAMYLCASSLASTGQPQHFGDGTRLSIL.